This TCR beta chain comes out of a study of cytomegalovirus exposure and HLA in healthy donors. The overall study: Inside one of the first data releases sat 85 million or so unique TCRs taken from HLA-typed donors. Study outcomes and limitations: A classifier reportedly called cytomegalovirus status with high sensitivity and specificity.

Concerning this clone: Its antigen is unidentified.

The CDR3 consists of 15 residues. Germline trimming cut 3 bases from V and 6 bases from J; bases unmatched to any gene: 3. The V gene's germline CDR1 is SGHTA and CDR2 FQGNSA. The PCR ran on 60 Vbeta and 13 Jbeta primers. Clones were sequenced by immunoSEQ multiplex PCR, and TCRdb holds only the in-frame ones, with some missing. Of roughly 80,000 clones listed, roughly 73% are singletons. The source is a woman in her thirties or forties in good health and CMV-seropositive. J is TRBJ2-2 and V is TRBV7-2; 11 bases match TRBD2. The sample consisted of PBMCs. CDR3 DNA sequence: TGTGCCAGCAGCTTCGGGACTAGCGGTGCCGGGGAGCTGTTTTTT. Encoded protein: CASSFGTSGAGELFF.